Below, 27 T cell receptor beta chains from the same sample are listed, as sequenced in a study of T cell responses to AZD1222 COVID-19 vaccine. Generated by immunoSEQ multiplex PCR, the TCRdb table keeps only in-frame clones and is missing some. This repertoire shows 100,000 to 140,000 clones, 70% to 90% found once; its top ten account for 4.8%. The input for sequencing was peripheral blood, taken 28 days after the second AZD1222 dose. These receptors all come from an adult who received the AZD1222 COVID-19 vaccine.

The rearrangement uses TRBV5-4 and TRBJ2-3; 15 bases agree with TRBD2. Germline V gene data show CDR1 as SGHNT and CDR2 as YYREEE (reference sequence). The V and J ends lost 5 bases and 2 bases, in that order; junction bases with no gene match: 3. This CDR3 contains 16 residues. CDR3 sequence reads: CASRGTSGGSTDTQYF. CDR3 DNA: TGTGCCAGCAGGGGGACTAGCGGGGGGTCCACAGATACGCAGTATTTT.

This chain connects TRBV27 to TRBJ1-1, with D uncertain. Germline values: CDR1 MNHEY, CDR2 SMNVEV (reference sequence). Trimming took off 2 bases at V and 1 base at J, with 5 bases between the two ends. There are 13 residues in the CDR3. CDR3 bases: TGTGCCAGCAGTTTAGCTCAGAACACTGAAGCTTTCTTT. Protein product: CASSLAQNTEAFF.

The rearrangement links TRBV3-1 (or the pseudogene TRBV3-2) to TRBJ1-3; weak D call: TRBD1 (5 bases). Germline V gives CDR1 LGHDT, CDR2 YNNKEL (reference sequence). Trimming cost V 4 bases and J 0 bases, with 10 bases left between them. The CDR3 consists of 15 residues. CDR3 protein: CASSLGQTSGNTIYF. CDR3 nucleotide sequence: TGTGCCAGCAGCCTCGGACAAACCTCTGGAAACACCATATATTTT.

The V call is TRBV18, the J call TRBJ1-1; TRBD1 aligns across 7 bases. The V gene's germline CDR1 is KGHSH and CDR2 LQKENI. The CDR3 runs to 15 residues. V gave up 3 bases and J gave up 7 bases; unmatched junction bases: 11. This CDR3 reads CASSPIGETGNEAFF. CDR3 coding DNA: TGTGCCAGCTCACCGATTGGGGAGACAGGGAATGAAGCTTTCTTT.

The chain carries TRBV7-9 and TRBJ2-2; D might be TRBD1 (6 bases). Germline values: CDR1 SEHNR, CDR2 FQNEAQ (reference sequence). Trimming took 5 bases from V and 1 from J, leaving 14 bases between them. CDR3 length: 16 amino acids. CDR3 amino acids: CASSNSARGNTGELFF. The CDR3 DNA reads TGTGCCAGCAGCAATTCCGCCAGGGGGAACACCGGGGAGCTGTTTTTT.

DNA of the CDR3: TGTGCCAGCAGCGTATCCGGGACACCTAACACCAATGAGCAGTTCTTC. Translated, it gives CASSVSGTPNTNEQFF. J is TRBJ2-1 and V is TRBV9; D might be TRBD1 (6 bases). In germline, CDR1 is SGDLS, CDR2 YYNGEE. V lost 1 base to trimming and J lost 6 bases, with 17 bases between them. The CDR3 extends over 16 amino acids.

The V call is TRBV5-1, the J call TRBJ2-1, with TRBD2 identical over 8 bases. The CDR3 consists of 15 residues. Germline CDR1 SGHRS, CDR2 YFSETQ. J gave up 2 bases and V 0 bases, and 1 base lay outside the gene matches. DNA for the CDR3: TGCGCCAGCAGCTTGGGACTAGCGACCTACAATGAGCAGTTCTTC. Translation: CASSLGLATYNEQFF.

The genes are TRBV5-4 and TRBJ2-7; TRBD1 matches at 7 bases. The germline CDR1 and CDR2 sequences are SGHNT and YYREEE (reference sequence). J was trimmed by 0 bases and V by 0 bases; bases with no gene match: 3. This CDR3 has 15 amino acids. CDR3 in amino acids: CASSLDRGSSYEQYF. The CDR3 DNA sequence: TGTGCCAGCAGCTTGGACAGGGGTAGCTCCTACGAGCAGTACTTC.

The chain has TRBV5-4 and TRBJ1-1, with unresolved D. V lost 10 bases to trimming and J lost 9 bases, with 16 bases between them. This CDR3 is built from 11 residues. Looked up from germline, CDR1 is SGHNT and CDR2 is YYREEE (reference sequence). As DNA, the CDR3 is TGTGCCCATCAGGAAGGGAGAAAAGCTTTCTTT. Translation gives CAHQEGRKAFF.

The chain joins TRBV7-9 to TRBJ1-1, with D unclear. The germline gives CDR1 SEHNR, CDR2 FQNEAQ (reference sequence). CDR3 size: 14 residues. Trimming pared 1 base from V and 4 bases from J, leaving 10 bases between. The CDR3 coding sequence is TGTGCCAGCAGCTTAGGAACAGAAACCACTGAAGCTTTCTTT. Translation gives CASSLGTETTEAFF.

The chain is built from TRBV30 and TRBJ1-5; D is unresolved. V lost 0 bases, J lost 2 bases, and 11 bases lay in between. This CDR3 contains 15 residues. From germline, CDR1 is GTSNPN and CDR2 SVGIG (reference sequence). This chain's CDR3 is CAWSVGNGGNQPQHF. The CDR3 bases are TGTGCCTGGAGTGTAGGCAATGGGGGCAATCAGCCCCAGCATTTT.

J is TRBJ1-2 and V is TRBV4-1; D uncertain. The ends were cut back, 4 bases at V and 0 bases at J, with 12 bases in the middle. Germline V gives CDR1 MGHRA, CDR2 YSYEKL. The length of the CDR3 is 15 residues. The chain's CDR3 is CASSPSETSNYGYTF. CDR3 coding DNA: TGCGCCAGCAGCCCATCGGAGACATCTAACTATGGCTACACCTTC.

This sequence joins TRBV30 and TRBJ1-5; no clear D gene. Per germline, CDR1 GTSNPN and CDR2 SVGIG (reference sequence). The CDR3 totals 12 residues. Deletions cut 0 bases from V and 9 bases from J, with 9 bases between. The CDR3 DNA sequence: TGTGCCTGGAGTGTAACGGCGGGGCCCCAGCATTTT. It specifies CAWSVTAGPQHF.

The chain recombines TRBV27 with TRBJ1-2; weak D call: TRBD1 (5 bases). Germline V CDR1 and CDR2: MNHEY, SMNVEV (reference sequence). The CDR3 is made up of 15 amino acids. V was pared by 8 bases and J by 0 bases, with 16 bases between. The CDR3 nucleotides are TGTGCCAGCGGATGGGGGGGTTTAGCTAACTATGGCTACACCTTC. Amino acids: CASGWGGLANYGYTF.

This clone has more than one count but fewer than ten. The chain joins TRBV18 to TRBJ1-2; no clear D gene. Germline CDR1 KGHSH, CDR2 LQKENI. The CDR3 runs 15 residues. Trimming took 3 bases from V and 0 from J, leaving 11 bases between them. CDR3 nucleotides: TGTGCCAGCTCACCTCCGGGTCTAGCTAACTATGGCTACACCTTC. Translated, it gives CASSPPGLANYGYTF.

The V gene is TRBV18, the J gene TRBJ1-2; 7 bases agree with TRBD1. This CDR3 is 17 amino acids long. Germline V gene sequence: CDR1 KGHSH, CDR2 LQKENI. The trim removed 3 bases at V and 6 bases at J, leaving 16 bases unmatched. The CDR3 spells CASSPLTPGQAGDGYTF. In DNA form, the CDR3 reads TGTGCCAGCTCACCCCTCACCCCTGGACAGGCTGGGGATGGCTACACCTTC.

V gene TRBV5-6 combines with J gene TRBJ2-7; 8 positions agree with TRBD1. The CDR3 totals 14 residues. Losses at the gene ends were 3 bases for V and 3 bases for J; bases not matched to a gene: 5. Germline CDR1 is SGHDT and CDR2 is YYEEEE. The CDR3 nucleotides are TGTGCCAGCAGCTGGGGGACAGGCAACTACGAGCAGTACTTC. Protein sequence: CASSWGTGNYEQYF.

V and J are TRBV10-3 and TRBJ1-1; D uncertain. The CDR3 totals 12 residues. CDR1 is ENHRY and CDR2 is SYGVKD in the germline V gene. Trimming shortened V by 2 bases and J by 1 base, and 2 bases separated the two germline ends. The CDR3, as DNA: TGTGCCATCAGTGAGGGGAACACTGAAGCTTTCTTT. Protein sequence: CAISEGNTEAFF.

The J gene is TRBJ2-7, the V gene TRBV29-1; 10 bases align to TRBD2. Germline-derived CDR1 and CDR2 are SQVTM and ANQGSEA. The CDR3 runs to 12 residues. V trimming: 7 bases; J trimming: 1 base; junction bases outside the gene matches: 1. Here the CDR3 DNA reads TGCAGCGCTAGCGGGGGATCCTACGAGCAGTACTTC. Encoded protein: CSASGGSYEQYF.

V and J are TRBV7-8 and TRBJ1-2; 9 bases are a match to TRBD1. Germline lookup yields CDR1 SGHVS and CDR2 FQNEAQ. The CDR3 has 14 amino acids. The V segment lost 2 bases and the J segment 6 bases; nucleotides outside the gene matches: 4. This chain's CDR3 is CASSLTGQGDGYTF. Written as DNA, the CDR3 is TGTGCCAGCAGCTTAACGGGACAGGGAGATGGCTACACCTTC. Based on the CDR3 plus reference TRBV7-8 and TRBJ1-2, the full variable domain is GAGVSQSPRYKVAKRGQDVALRCDPISGHVSLFWYQQALGQGPEFLTYFQNEAQLDKSGLPSDRFFAERPEGSVSTLKIQRTQQEDSAVYLCASSLTGQGDGYTFGSGTRLTVV.

This sequence joins TRBV25-1 and TRBJ2-1; D is perhaps TRBD2 (5 bases). Trimming left V 2 bases short and J 8 bases short, with 10 bases between. Germline CDR1 is MGHDK and CDR2 is SYGVNS. The CDR3 contains 13 residues. This CDR3 reads CASSEPPGDEQFF. The CDR3 nucleotides read TGTGCCAGCAGTGAACCTCCCGGGGATGAGCAGTTCTTC. The complete variable domain, with remaining parts taken from reference TRBV25-1 and TRBJ2-1, reads EADIYQTPRYLVIGTGKKITLECSQTMGHDKMYWYQQDPGMELHLIHYSYGVNSTEKGDLSSESTVSRIRTEHFPLTLESARPSHTSQYLCASSEPPGDEQFFGPGTRLTVL.

This chain links TRBV10-3 with TRBJ1-4; TRBD1 might be the D (5 bases). The V end lost 5 bases, the J end lost 2 bases, and 9 bases lay between the germline ends. Germline CDR1 and CDR2: ENHRY and SYGVKD. The CDR3 length is 14 residues. The CDR3 DNA follows: TGTGCCATCAGTACGACAGTCACTAATGAAAAACTGTTTTTT. This encodes CAISTTVTNEKLFF.

Only one count was recorded for this clone. J is TRBJ1-4 and V is TRBV27; no reliable D call. The CDR3 extends over 15 amino acids. The V and J ends lost 0 bases and 0 bases respectively, with 5 bases between them. Germline V lookup: CDR1 MNHEY, CDR2 SMNVEV (reference sequence). CDR3 region: CASSLSPATNEKLFF. In DNA, the CDR3 is TGTGCCAGCAGTTTATCTCCCGCAACTAATGAAAAACTGTTTTTT.

The V gene is TRBV7-9, the J gene TRBJ1-6; 7 positions match TRBD1. Germline V gene sequence: CDR1 SEHNR, CDR2 FQNEAQ (reference sequence). J was trimmed by 12 bases and V by 4 bases; bases with no gene match: 6. The CDR3 loop spans 13 amino acids. The CDR3 sequence is CASSYRDSKPLHF. CDR3 DNA: TGTGCCAGCAGCTATCGGGACAGCAAACCCCTCCACTTT.

This chain joins TRBV5-4 and TRBJ2-2, with D perhaps TRBD2 (6 bases). Trimming removed 0 bases at V and 3 bases at J, with 12 bases between. Germline CDR1 reads SGHNT; CDR2 reads YYREEE (reference sequence). The CDR3 is 16 amino acids. The chain's CDR3 is CASSLGSREDTGELFF. The CDR3 coding sequence is TGTGCCAGCAGCTTGGGATCCAGGGAGGACACCGGGGAGCTGTTTTTT.

The chain couples TRBV7-8 to TRBJ2-3; TRBD2 matches at 9 bases. The CDR3 runs to 17 residues. With 7 bases clipped from V and 2 bases from J, the junction kept 13 bases outside the gene matches. CDR1 is SGHVS and CDR2 is FQNEAQ in the germline V gene. In nucleotides, the CDR3 is TGTGCCAGCACCACCTGGGCTAGCGGGGTTCCCACAGATACGCAGTATTTT. This gives the protein CASTTWASGVPTDTQYF.

The chain is built from TRBV29-1 and TRBJ2-7; a weak D match, TRBD1 (6 bases). Germline V lookup: CDR1 SQVTM, CDR2 ANQGSEA. Trimming removed 1 base at V and 6 bases at J, with 13 bases between. This CDR3 region has 13 residues. The CDR3 bases are TGCAGCGTTGAAGCCCAAATGGGGGCCGAGCAGTACTTC. It encodes CSVEAQMGAEQYF.